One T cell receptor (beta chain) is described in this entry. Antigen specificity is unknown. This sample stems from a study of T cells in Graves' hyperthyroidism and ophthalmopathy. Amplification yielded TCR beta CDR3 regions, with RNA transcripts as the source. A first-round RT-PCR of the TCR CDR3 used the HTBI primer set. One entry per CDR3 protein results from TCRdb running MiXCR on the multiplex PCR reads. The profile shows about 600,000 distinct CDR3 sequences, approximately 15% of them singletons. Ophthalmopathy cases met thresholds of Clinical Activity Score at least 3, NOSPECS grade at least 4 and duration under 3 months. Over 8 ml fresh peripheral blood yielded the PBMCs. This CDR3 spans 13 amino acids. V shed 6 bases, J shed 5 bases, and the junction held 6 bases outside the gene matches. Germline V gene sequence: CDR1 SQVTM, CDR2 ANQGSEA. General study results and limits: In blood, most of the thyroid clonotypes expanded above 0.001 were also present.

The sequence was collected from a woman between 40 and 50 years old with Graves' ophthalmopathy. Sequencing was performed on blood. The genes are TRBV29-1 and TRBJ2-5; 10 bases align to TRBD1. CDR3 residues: CSVRQGASETQYF. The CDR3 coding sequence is TGCAGCGTCCGACAGGGGGCATCGGAGACCCAGTACTTC.